Listed below are T cell receptor beta chains from one sample, sequenced in a study of post-analysis software for immune sequencing data. TCRdb used MiXCR to reprocess the PCR reads, holding one entry per CDR3 protein. The sample includes a few hundred thousand distinct CDR3 sequences, roughly 40% of them seen just once. Sequencing was carried out using blood. These receptors came from a girl aged 2 to 9 with multiple sclerosis. Each CDR3 is given with its conserved first and last residue. D genes are given only for firm matches. Expanded clones get a size class; other rows say once, few or many, or leave the size out.

v_call: TRBV7-2
d_call: .
j_call: TRBJ2-1
clone_size: once
cdr3_aa: CASSGPGLSYNEQFF
cdr3_nt: TGTGCCAGCAGCGGGCCCGGGCTTTCCTACAATGAGCAGTTCTTC

v_call: TRBV5-1
d_call: TRBD2
j_call: TRBJ2-1
clone_size: .
cdr3_aa: CASSSGGTGNEQFF
cdr3_nt: TGCGCCAGCAGCTCGGGGGGGACCGGCAATGAGCAGTTCTTC

v_call: TRBV7-9
d_call: TRBD1
j_call: TRBJ1-4
clone_size: few
cdr3_aa: CASSFKGALPKLFF
cdr3_nt: TGTGCCAGCAGCTTTAAGGGGGCGCTTCCAAAACTGTTTTTT

v_call: TRBV7-8
d_call: TRBD1
j_call: TRBJ1-6
clone_size: .
cdr3_aa: CASSLDRGAKRSYNSPLHF
cdr3_nt: TGTGCCAGCAGCTTGGACAGGGGTGCAAAGAGGTCCTATAATTCACCCCTCCACTTT

v_call: TRBV5-6
d_call: TRBD2
j_call: TRBJ2-1
clone_size: .
cdr3_aa: CASRIRGGGAGEGAYNEQFF
cdr3_nt: TGTGCCAGCAGGATCCGGGGCGGTGGAGCGGGAGAAGGCGCCTACAATGAGCAGTTCTTC

v_call: TRBV3-1
d_call: .
j_call: TRBJ2-7
clone_size: .
cdr3_aa: CASSQGFGGFYEQYF
cdr3_nt: TGTGCCAGCAGCCAAGGCTTCGGCGGCTTCTACGAGCAGTACTTC

v_call: TRBV10-3
d_call: .
j_call: TRBJ2-6
clone_size: .
cdr3_aa: CAISLEGPVGANVLTF
cdr3_nt: TGTGCCATCAGCCTTGAAGGCCCCGTCGGGGCCAACGTCCTGACTTTC

v_call: TRBV10-3
d_call: .
j_call: TRBJ1-2
clone_size: .
cdr3_aa: CAISVSDKDGYTF
cdr3_nt: TGTGCCATCAGTGTCAGTGACAAGGATGGCTACACCTTC

v_call: TRBV7-9
d_call: .
j_call: TRBJ1-1
clone_size: .
cdr3_aa: CASSERSLGDTEAFF
cdr3_nt: TGTGCCAGCAGCGAAAGAAGCCTTGGGGACACTGAAGCTTTCTTT

v_call: TRBV6-1
d_call: TRBD1
j_call: TRBJ1-1
clone_size: .
cdr3_aa: CASSTGTGAVTEAFF
cdr3_nt: TGTGCCAGCAGTACCGGGACAGGGGCGGTCACTGAAGCTTTCTTT

v_call: TRBV5-1
d_call: TRBD1
j_call: TRBJ1-2
clone_size: .
cdr3_aa: CASSLVGTAIYGYTF
cdr3_nt: TGCGCCAGCAGCTTGGTGGGGACAGCTATCTATGGCTACACCTTC

v_call: TRBV7-2
d_call: TRBD2
j_call: TRBJ2-3
clone_size: few
cdr3_aa: CASSLVDGRPDTQYF
cdr3_nt: TGTGCCAGCAGCTTGGTCGACGGGAGGCCAGATACGCAGTATTTT

v_call: TRBV7-2
d_call: TRBD2
j_call: TRBJ2-1
clone_size: .
cdr3_aa: CASSLGVPSGNEQFF
cdr3_nt: TGTGCCAGCAGCTTAGGAGTCCCTAGCGGCAATGAGCAGTTCTTC

v_call: TRBV7-2
d_call: TRBD1
j_call: TRBJ1-5
clone_size: .
cdr3_aa: CASSFTGTDNQPQHF
cdr3_nt: TGTGCCAGCAGCTTCACCGGGACAGATAATCAGCCCCAGCATTTT

v_call: TRBV4-1
d_call: TRBD2
j_call: TRBJ2-3
clone_size: .
cdr3_aa: CASSQALAGGHRSDTQYF
cdr3_nt: TGCGCCAGCAGCCAAGCCCTAGCGGGGGGCCATCGATCAGATACGCAGTATTTT

v_call: TRBV6-5
d_call: TRBD1
j_call: TRBJ1-6
clone_size: few
cdr3_aa: CASSYSGDRGHSPLHF
cdr3_nt: TGTGCCAGCAGTTACTCTGGGGACAGGGGCCATTCACCCCTCCACTTT